This TCR beta chain was sequenced for a study of T cell changes during pregnancy in multiple sclerosis. The CDR3 is 15 amino acids. Looked up from germline, CDR1 is SGHRS and CDR2 is YFSETQ. V lost 1 base, J lost 6 bases, and 16 bases lay in between. Sequencing was performed with immunoSEQ multiplex PCR; in TCRdb, only in-frame clones are kept and a portion is missing. The sample lists approximately 31,000 clones, roughly nine tenths seen once, with roughly 0.41% in the top ten. The chain links TRBV5-1 to TRBJ2-5; tentative D call: TRBD2 (6 bases). Source: CD4+ T cells from peripheral blood mononuclear cells, taken in the second trimester of pregnancy. This clonotype originated in a female donor in good health, enrolled as a control in a pregnancy study. This CDR3 reads CASSLPRTGEKTQYF. The CDR3 DNA reads as TGCGCCAGCAGCTTGCCCCGGACGGGGGAGAAGACCCAGTACTTC. The full variable domain, rest sourced from reference TRBV5-1 and TRBJ2-5, is KAGVTQTPRYLIKTRGQQVTLSCSPISGHRSVSWYQQTPGQGLQFLFEYFSETQRNKGNFPGRFSGRQFSNSRSEMNVSTLELGDSALYLCASSLPRTGEKTQYFGPGTRLLVL.